The 13 T cell receptor beta chains below come from one sample, sequenced in a study of cytomegalovirus exposure and HLA in healthy donors. Researchers ran the PCR with 60 Vbeta and 13 Jbeta primers. Sequenced by immunoSEQ multiplex PCR; TCRdb stores in-frame clones only, minus some. The sample totals approximately 210,000 clones; its top ten clones hold about 1%. The specimen was PBMCs. Source of these receptors: a woman aged 25-40 years in good health and CMV-seropositive.

The chain links TRBV19 to TRBJ1-2; perhaps TRBD1 as D (6 bases). V dropped 8 bases and J dropped 3 bases, with 22 bases sitting between them. This CDR3 region has 16 residues. Germline-derived CDR1 and CDR2 are LNHDA and SQIVND (reference sequence). CDR3 residues: CASHSKGGGHHYGYTF. The CDR3, as DNA: TGTGCCAGTCACAGTAAAGGGGGGGGACACCACTATGGCTACACCTTC.

The chain couples TRBV7-2 to TRBJ1-2; D is unresolved. The CDR3 contains 12 residues. With 1 base removed from V and 13 bases from J, the gap between germline ends came to 13 bases. CDR1 is SGHTA, CDR2 FQGNSA, per germline. CDR3 protein: CASSLVAGSGTF. The CDR3 bases are TGTGCCAGCAGCTTAGTGGCGGGCTCTGGCACCTTC. Complete variable domain (other parts from reference TRBV7-2 and TRBJ1-2): GAGVSQSPSNKVTEKGKDVELRCDPISGHTALYWYRQSLGQGLEFLIYFQGNSAPDKSGLPSDRFSAERTGGSVSTLTIQRTQQEDSAVYLCASSLVAGSGTFGSGTRLTVV.

The rearrangement joins TRBV14 to TRBJ1-1, with a weak D call TRBD1 (5 bases). The germline V gene has CDR1 SGHDN and CDR2 FVKESK. CDR3 size: 12 residues. With 5 bases removed from V and 2 bases from J, the gap between germline ends came to 6 bases. CDR3 DNA sequence: TGTGCCAGCAGCAGGGGCAACACTGAAGCTTTCTTT. Amino acids: CASSRGNTEAFF.

The chain recombines TRBV9 with TRBJ1-1, with D possibly TRBD1 on 5 matching bases. In germline, CDR1 is SGDLS, CDR2 YYNGEE. There are 14 residues in the CDR3. Trimming left V 4 bases short and J 6 bases short, with 16 bases between. CDR3 sequence reads: CASSKAGGVAEAFF. As DNA, the CDR3 is TGTGCCAGCAGCAAAGCGGGGGGTGTTGCTGAAGCTTTCTTT.

The J gene is TRBJ2-7, the V gene TRBV5-1; D perhaps matches TRBD2 (5 bases). Trimming removed 0 bases at V and 7 bases at J, with 14 bases between. The CDR3 runs 14 residues. CDR1 SGHRS and CDR2 YFSETQ come from the germline V gene. CDR3 in amino acids: CASSLVRGMSEQYF. Here the CDR3 DNA reads TGCGCCAGCAGCTTGGTCCGAGGGATGTCGGAGCAGTACTTC.

V usage is TRBV6-5 and J usage is TRBJ2-3; 8 bases fit TRBD2. The CDR3 totals 15 residues. Per germline, CDR1 MNHEY and CDR2 SVGAGI. Trimming removed 4 bases from V and 4 bases from J; junction bases left unmatched: 7. The CDR3 nucleotides are TGTGCCAGCAGTTCCGCCGGGACTAGAGCAGATACGCAGTATTTT. The encoded protein is CASSSAGTRADTQYF.

J is TRBJ2-3 and V is TRBV27, with D unclear. V was cut by 5 bases and J by 2 bases, with 14 bases left in between. Germline V gene lookup returns CDR1 MNHEY and CDR2 SMNVEV (reference sequence). The CDR3 is 15 amino acids. The CDR3 here is CASSHKYTHTDTQYF. The CDR3 nucleotides read TGTGCCAGCAGTCACAAGTACACACACACAGATACGCAGTATTTT.

The CDR3 protein is CASSSGTRSSYNEQFF. The CDR3 nucleotides read TGTGCCAGCAGCTCCGGGACTCGGAGCTCCTACAATGAGCAGTTCTTC. V gene TRBV7-9 combines with J gene TRBJ2-1; tentative D call: TRBD2 (6 bases). The V gene's germline CDR1 is SEHNR and CDR2 FQNEAQ (reference sequence). The CDR3 extends over 16 amino acids. The V end was cut by 4 bases, the J end by 0 bases, with 13 bases between. Full variable domain (rest looked up from reference TRBV7-9 and TRBJ2-1): DTGVSQNPRHKITKRGQNVTFRCDPISEHNRLYWYRQTLGQGPEFLTYFQNEAQLEKSRLLSDRFSAERPKGSFSTLEIQRTEQGDSAMYLCASSSGTRSSYNEQFFGPGTRLTVL.

The CDR3 DNA follows: TGTGCCAGCTCACCACCGGCGCGGGGGCCTAGCACAGATACGCAGTATTTT. It is translated as CASSPPARGPSTDTQYF. The J gene is TRBJ2-3, the V gene TRBV18, with D possibly being TRBD2 (7 bases). The V gene's germline CDR1 is KGHSH and CDR2 LQKENI. V was pared by 0 bases and J by 0 bases, with 13 bases between. The CDR3 covers 17 residues.

The chain joins TRBV7-2 to TRBJ1-4, with 7 nucleotides matching TRBD1. The CDR3 sequence is 14 residues long. Germline V gene data show CDR1 as SGHTA and CDR2 as FQGNSA. Trimming took 5 bases from V and 8 from J; bases not matched to a gene: 8. The CDR3 loop is CASSTRQGGEKLFF. The CDR3 region has the DNA TGTGCCAGCAGCACCAGACAGGGAGGAGAAAAACTGTTTTTT.

The V call is TRBV15, the J call TRBJ1-2; possibly TRBD1 for D (6 bases). Germline CDR1 LNHNV, CDR2 YYDKDF (reference sequence). Trimming shortened V by 2 bases and J by 2 bases, and 9 bases separated the two germline ends. The CDR3 spans 14 residues. The CDR3, as DNA: TGTGCCACCAGCAGAAACAGGGTAAACTATGGCTACACCTTC. Encoded protein: CATSRNRVNYGYTF.

This chain uses TRBV6-5 with TRBJ1-5, with no clear D. The V end was cut by 7 bases, the J end by 7 bases, with 14 bases between. This CDR3 is built from 13 residues. Germline loops: CDR1 MNHEY, CDR2 SVGAGI. The CDR3 spells CASMGGGGQPQHF. The CDR3 DNA reads TGTGCCAGCATGGGCGGTGGAGGGCAGCCCCAGCATTTT.

The chain joins TRBV4-1 to TRBJ1-2; 7 bases match TRBD1. The CDR3 totals 16 residues. Germline trimming cut 6 bases from V and 4 bases from J; bases unmatched to any gene: 14. Germline CDR1 reads MGHRA; CDR2 reads YSYEKL. CDR3 DNA sequence: TGCGCCAGCAGGGCTGTGGCTGAAGGGGGCGCCTATGGCTACACCTTC. Encoded protein: CASRAVAEGGAYGYTF.